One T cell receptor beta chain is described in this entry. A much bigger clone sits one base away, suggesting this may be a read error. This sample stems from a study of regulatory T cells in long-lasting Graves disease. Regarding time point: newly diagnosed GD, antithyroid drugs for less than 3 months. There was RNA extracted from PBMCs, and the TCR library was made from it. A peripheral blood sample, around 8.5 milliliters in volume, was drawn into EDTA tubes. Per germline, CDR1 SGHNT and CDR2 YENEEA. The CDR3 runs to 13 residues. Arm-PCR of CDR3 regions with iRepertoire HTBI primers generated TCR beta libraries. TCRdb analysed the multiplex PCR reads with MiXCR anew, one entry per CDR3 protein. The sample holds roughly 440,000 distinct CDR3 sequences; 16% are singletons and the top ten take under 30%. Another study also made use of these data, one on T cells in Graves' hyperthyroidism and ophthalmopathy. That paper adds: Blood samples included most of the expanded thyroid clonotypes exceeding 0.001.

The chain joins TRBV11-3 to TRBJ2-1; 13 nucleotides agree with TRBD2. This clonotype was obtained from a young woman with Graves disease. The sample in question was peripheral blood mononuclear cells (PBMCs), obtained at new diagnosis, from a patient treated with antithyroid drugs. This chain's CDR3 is CASGLAGVYEQLF. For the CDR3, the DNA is TGTGCCAGCGGACTAGCGGGAGTGTATGAGCAGCTCTTC. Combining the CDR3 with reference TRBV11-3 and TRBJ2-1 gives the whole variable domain EAGVVQSPRYKIIEKKQPVAFWCNPISGHNTLYWYLQNLGQGPELLIRYENEEAVDDSQLPKDRFSAERLKGVDSTLKIQPAELGDSAVYLCASGLAGVYEQLFGPGTRLTVL.